These 2 T cell receptor beta chains share one sample of origin, sequenced in a study of T cells in Graves' hyperthyroidism and ophthalmopathy. Amplification yielded TCR beta CDR3 regions, with RNA transcripts as the source. During a first-round RT-PCR of the TCR CDR3, the HTBI primer set was used. MiXCR, applied by TCRdb to the multiplex PCR reads, yields one record per CDR3 protein. The data contain hundreds of thousands of distinct CDR3 sequences, about a sixth of them singletons. Sequenced input: blood. Receptor source: a woman in her late teens or twenties with Graves' ophthalmopathy.

This clonotype was seen only once. Given a much more abundant clone one base away, this may be a read error. V is TRBV24-1 and J is TRBJ2-1, with D perhaps matching TRBD2 (5 bases). Germline V gene lookup returns CDR1 KGHDR and CDR2 SFDVKD. V lost 8 bases to trimming and J lost 10 bases, with 17 bases between them. This CDR3 comprises 13 residues. In DNA, the CDR3 is TGTGCCACCAACGACTTGGCGCCGGGGGAGCAGTTCTTC. Residues: CATNDLAPGEQFF.

V and J are TRBV5-1 and TRBJ1-2; TRBD1 might be the D (5 bases). Germline CDR1 and CDR2: SGHRS and YFSETQ. V was clipped by 6 bases and J by 8 bases, with 17 bases between them. CDR3 size: 13 residues. CDR3 nucleotides: TGCGCCAGCAACACTGGGGGGGGAGAAGGCTACACCTTC. Translating gives CASNTGGGEGYTF.